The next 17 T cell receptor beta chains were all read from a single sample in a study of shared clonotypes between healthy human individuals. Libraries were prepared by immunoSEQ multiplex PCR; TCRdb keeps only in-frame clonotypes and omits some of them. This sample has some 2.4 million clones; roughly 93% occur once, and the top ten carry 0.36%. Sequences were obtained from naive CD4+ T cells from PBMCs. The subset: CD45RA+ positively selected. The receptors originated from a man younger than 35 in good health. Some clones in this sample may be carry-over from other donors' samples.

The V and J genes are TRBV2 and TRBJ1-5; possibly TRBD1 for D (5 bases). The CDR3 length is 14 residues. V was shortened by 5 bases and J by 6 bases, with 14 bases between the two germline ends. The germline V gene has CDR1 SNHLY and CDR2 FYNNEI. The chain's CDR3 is CASSPGSVGQPQHF. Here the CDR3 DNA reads TGTGCCAGCAGTCCAGGGTCGGTGGGTCAGCCCCAGCATTTT.

The chain's CDR3 is CASSSGLRMSDNEQFF. The CDR3 DNA reads as TGTGCCAGCAGCTCGGGACTCCGCATGAGTGACAATGAGCAGTTCTTC. V gene TRBV7-3 combines with J gene TRBJ2-1; tentatively, D is TRBD2 (6 bases). V lost 4 bases and J lost 5, with 18 bases in between. The CDR3 runs 16 residues. Germline values: CDR1 SGHTA, CDR2 FQGTGA.

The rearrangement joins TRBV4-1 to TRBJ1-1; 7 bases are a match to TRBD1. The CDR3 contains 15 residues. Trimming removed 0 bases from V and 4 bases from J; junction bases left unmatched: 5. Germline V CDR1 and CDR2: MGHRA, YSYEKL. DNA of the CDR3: TGCGCCAGCAGCCAAGATGTGTCAGGGGGCACTGAAGCTTTCTTT. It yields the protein CASSQDVSGGTEAFF.

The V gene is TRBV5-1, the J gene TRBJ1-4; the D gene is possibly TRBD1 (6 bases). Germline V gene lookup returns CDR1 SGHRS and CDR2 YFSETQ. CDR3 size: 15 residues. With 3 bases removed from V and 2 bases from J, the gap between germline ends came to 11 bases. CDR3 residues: CASSSGQSTNEKLFF. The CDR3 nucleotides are TGCGCCAGCAGCTCCGGACAGTCTACTAATGAAAAACTGTTTTTT.

The CDR3 loop reads CASSGPGQGSYEQYF. As DNA, the CDR3 is TGTGCCAGTAGTGGACCGGGACAGGGCTCCTACGAGCAGTACTTC. The chain recombines TRBV19 with TRBJ2-7, with TRBD1 identical over 9 bases. CDR3 length: 15 amino acids. Germline V gene sequence: CDR1 LNHDA, CDR2 SQIVND (reference sequence). Trimming removed 5 bases from V and 0 bases from J; junction bases left unmatched: 5.

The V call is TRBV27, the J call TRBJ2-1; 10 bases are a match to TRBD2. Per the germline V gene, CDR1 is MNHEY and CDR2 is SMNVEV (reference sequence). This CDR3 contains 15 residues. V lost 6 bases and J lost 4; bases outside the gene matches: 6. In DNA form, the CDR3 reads TGTGCCAGCAGACCTATAGCGGGAGGTTACAATGAGCAGTTCTTC. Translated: CASRPIAGGYNEQFF.

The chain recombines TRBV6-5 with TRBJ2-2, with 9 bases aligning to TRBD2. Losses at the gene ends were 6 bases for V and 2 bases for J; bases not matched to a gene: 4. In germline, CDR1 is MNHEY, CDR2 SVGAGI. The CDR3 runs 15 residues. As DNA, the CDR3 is TGTGCCAGCAGGCGACTAGCGGAAAACACCGGGGAGCTGTTTTTT. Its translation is CASRRLAENTGELFF.

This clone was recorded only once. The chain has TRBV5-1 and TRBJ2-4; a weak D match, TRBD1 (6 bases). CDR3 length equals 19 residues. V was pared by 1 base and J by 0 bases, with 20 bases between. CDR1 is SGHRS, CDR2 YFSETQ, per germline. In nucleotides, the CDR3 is TGCGCCAGCAGCTTGAGTGCAGGGGAAAACATCCTAGCCAAAAACATTCAGTACTTC. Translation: CASSLSAGENILAKNIQYF.

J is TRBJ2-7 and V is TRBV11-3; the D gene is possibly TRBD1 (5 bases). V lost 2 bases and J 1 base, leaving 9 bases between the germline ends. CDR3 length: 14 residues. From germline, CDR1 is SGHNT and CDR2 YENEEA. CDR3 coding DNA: TGTGCCAGCAGCTTAAGGTCAGGGTCCTACGAGCAGTACTTC. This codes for CASSLRSGSYEQYF. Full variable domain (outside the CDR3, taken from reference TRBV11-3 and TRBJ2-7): EAGVVQSPRYKIIEKKQPVAFWCNPISGHNTLYWYLQNLGQGPELLIRYENEEAVDDSQLPKDRFSAERLKGVDSTLKIQPAELGDSAVYLCASSLRSGSYEQYFGPGTRLTVT.

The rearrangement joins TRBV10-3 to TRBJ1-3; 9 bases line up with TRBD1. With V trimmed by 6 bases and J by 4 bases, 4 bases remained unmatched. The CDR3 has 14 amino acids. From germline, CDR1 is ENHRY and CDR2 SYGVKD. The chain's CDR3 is CAISTGGYGNTIYF. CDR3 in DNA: TGTGCCATCAGCACAGGGGGCTACGGAAACACCATATATTTT.

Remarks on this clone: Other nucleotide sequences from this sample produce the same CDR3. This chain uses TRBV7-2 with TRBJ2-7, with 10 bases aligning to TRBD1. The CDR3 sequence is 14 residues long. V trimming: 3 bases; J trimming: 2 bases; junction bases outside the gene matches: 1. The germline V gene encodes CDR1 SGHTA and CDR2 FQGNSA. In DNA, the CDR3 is TGTGCCAGCAGCTTGGACAGGGGGGCCTACGAGCAGTACTTC. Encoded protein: CASSLDRGAYEQYF.

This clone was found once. This CDR3 reads CASSYRGYNTEAFF. The CDR3 nucleotides read TGTGCCAGCAGCTACAGGGGGTATAACACTGAAGCTTTCTTT. The J gene is TRBJ1-1, the V gene TRBV5-6; TRBD1 agrees at 8 bases. From germline, CDR1 is SGHDT and CDR2 YYEEEE. The ends lost 3 bases at V and 2 bases at J; junction bases unmatched: 3. The CDR3 extends over 14 amino acids. Together with reference TRBV5-6 and TRBJ1-1, the CDR3 gives the full variable domain: DAGVTQSPTHLIKTRGQQVTLRCSPKSGHDTVSWYQQALGQGPQFIFQYYEEEERQRGNFPDRFSGHQFPNYSSELNVNALLLGDSALYLCASSYRGYNTEAFFGQGTRLTVV.

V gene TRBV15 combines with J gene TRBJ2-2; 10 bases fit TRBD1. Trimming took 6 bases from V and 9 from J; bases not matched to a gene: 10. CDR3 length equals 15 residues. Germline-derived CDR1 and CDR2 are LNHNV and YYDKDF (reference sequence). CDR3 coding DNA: TGTGCCACCAGTAACCGGGACAGGGGACCCCGGGAGCTGTTTTTT. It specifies CATSNRDRGPRELFF.

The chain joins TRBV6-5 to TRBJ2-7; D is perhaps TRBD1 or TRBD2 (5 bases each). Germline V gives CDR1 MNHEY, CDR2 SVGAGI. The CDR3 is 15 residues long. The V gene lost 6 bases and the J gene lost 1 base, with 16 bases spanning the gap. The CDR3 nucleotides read TGTGCCAGCAGGGGTAGTGGGGGATTATCCTACGAGCAGTACTTC. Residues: CASRGSGGLSYEQYF.

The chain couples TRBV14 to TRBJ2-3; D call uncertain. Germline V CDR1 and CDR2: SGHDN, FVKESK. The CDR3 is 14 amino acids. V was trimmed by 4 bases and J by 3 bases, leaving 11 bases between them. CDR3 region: CASSPSLVTDTQYF. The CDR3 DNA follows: TGTGCCAGCAGCCCCTCGCTTGTAACAGATACGCAGTATTTT.

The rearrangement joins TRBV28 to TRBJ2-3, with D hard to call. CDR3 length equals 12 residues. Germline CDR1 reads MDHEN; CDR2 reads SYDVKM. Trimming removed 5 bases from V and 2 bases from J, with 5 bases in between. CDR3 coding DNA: TGTGCCAGCAGTATTCTCACAGATACGCAGTATTTT. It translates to CASSILTDTQYF.

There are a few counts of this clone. CDR3 bases: TGCGCCAGCAGGTGGGGCCTTACAGGGAATACTGAAGCTTTCTTT. Translation gives CASRWGLTGNTEAFF. This rearrangement joins TRBV5-1 to TRBJ1-1; D may be TRBD1 (6 bases). The V end lost 5 bases, the J end lost 5 bases, and 19 bases lay between the germline ends. The CDR3 length is 15 residues. CDR1 SGHRS and CDR2 YFSETQ come from the germline V gene. The complete variable domain, with remaining parts taken from reference TRBV5-1 and TRBJ1-1, reads KAGVTQTPRYLIKTRGQQVTLSCSPISGHRSVSWYQQTPGQGLQFLFEYFSETQRNKGNFPGRFSGRQFSNSRSEMNVSTLELGDSALYLCASRWGLTGNTEAFFGQGTRLTVV.